This T cell receptor beta chain was observed in a study of blood T cell repertoires in COVID-19. Study-level background: Sites across the United States, Italy and Spain contributed samples from acute and convalescent COVID-19. PBMCs, B-cell-depleted T cells, or T cells were the source of the cDNA or gDNA that made up the material.

Seattle researchers signed up patients amid active infection and tracked them longitudinally. In the original workflow: Cell counts per sample came from amplifying reference gene primers. The assay was immunoSEQ multiplex PCR, and TCRdb's table has in-frame clones only and misses some. Clonal size and the V and J genes are those of that table, whereas D and trimming came from the DNA. The sample carries approximately 45,000 clones, about 89% recorded once. Sequenced input: peripheral blood. The clonotype was recovered from a woman older than 75 with COVID-19, enrolled during active disease.

For the CDR3, the DNA is TGCAGCGCCCGGGGACAGGTGAATGAAAAACTGTTTTTT. Encoded protein: CSARGQVNEKLFF. The rearrangement links TRBV29-1 to TRBJ1-4; 8 nucleotides align to TRBD1. In germline, CDR1 is SQVTM, CDR2 ANQGSEA. Unmatched junction bases numbered 6, after V lost 7 bases and J lost 5 bases. The CDR3 contains 13 residues.